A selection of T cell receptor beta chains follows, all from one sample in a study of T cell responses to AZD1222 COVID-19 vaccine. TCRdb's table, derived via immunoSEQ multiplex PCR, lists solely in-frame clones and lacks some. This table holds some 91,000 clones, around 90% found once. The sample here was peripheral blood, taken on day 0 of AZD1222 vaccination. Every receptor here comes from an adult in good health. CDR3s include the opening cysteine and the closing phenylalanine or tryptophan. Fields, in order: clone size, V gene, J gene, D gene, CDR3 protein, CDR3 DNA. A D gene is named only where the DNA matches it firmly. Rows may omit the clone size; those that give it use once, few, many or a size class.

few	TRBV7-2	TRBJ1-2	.	CASSALGGYGYTF	TGTGCCAGCAGCGCTTTGGGGGGGTATGGCTACACCTTC
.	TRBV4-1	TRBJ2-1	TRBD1	CASSQDEDRGLLWGEQFF	TGCGCCAGCAGCCAAGATGAAGACAGGGGTCTCCTTTGGGGTGAGCAGTTCTTC
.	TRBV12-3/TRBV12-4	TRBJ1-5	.	CASSPDRNQPQHF	TGTGCCAGCAGCCCCGACAGAAATCAGCCCCAGCATTTT
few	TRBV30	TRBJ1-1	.	CAWRRLLNTEAFF	TGTGCCTGGCGAAGACTCTTGAACACTGAAGCTTTCTTT
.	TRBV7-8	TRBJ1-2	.	CASSLVGGGLYGYTF	TGTGCCAGCAGCTTAGTCGGGGGGGGCCTCTATGGCTACACCTTC
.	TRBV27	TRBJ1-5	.	CASSLGNNQPQHF	TGTGCCAGCAGTTTAGGGAACAATCAGCCCCAGCATTTT
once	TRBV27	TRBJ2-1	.	CASSLTQGIEQFF	TGTGCCAGCAGTTTAACACAGGGCATTGAGCAGTTCTTC
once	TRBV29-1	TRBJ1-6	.	CSPSLPKGSPLHF	TGCAGCCCCTCCCTACCTAAAGGTTCACCCCTCCACTTT
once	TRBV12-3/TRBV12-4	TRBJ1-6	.	CASSLIGNILHF	TGTGCCAGCAGTCTGATCGGGAATATCCTCCACTTT
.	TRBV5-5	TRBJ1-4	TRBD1	CASSDRAPGGEKLFF	TGTGCCAGCAGCGACAGGGCCCCAGGGGGTGAAAAACTGTTTTTT